One sample yielded the 21 T cell receptor beta chains listed below, sequenced in a study of blood T cell repertoires in COVID-19. TCRdb's table, derived via immunoSEQ multiplex PCR, lists solely in-frame clones and lacks some. The data hold more than 150,000 clones, with 86% observed a single time. The sequenced sample consisted of peripheral blood. The receptors originated from a man in his late teens or twenties with acute or convalescent COVID-19.

The chain carries TRBV3-1 (or the pseudogene TRBV3-2) and TRBJ2-6, with D perhaps matching TRBD1 (6 bases). Germline V gene data show CDR1 as LGHDT and CDR2 as YNNKEL (reference sequence). The CDR3 sequence is 14 residues long. Trimming shortened V by 3 bases and J by 4 bases, and 7 bases separated the two germline ends. The CDR3 bases are TGTGCCAGCAGCCAGGGGGCAGGGGCCAACGTCCTGACTTTC. It yields the protein CASSQGAGANVLTF.

The chain recombines TRBV29-1 with TRBJ1-2, with D hard to call. Germline V CDR1 and CDR2: SQVTM, ANQGSEA. Trimming pared 3 bases from V and 4 bases from J, leaving 12 bases between. This CDR3 has 13 amino acids. Written as DNA, the CDR3 is TGCAGCGTTGAGGTGGGCGCCGGCTATGGCTACACCTTC. Amino acid sequence: CSVEVGAGYGYTF.

The rearrangement joins TRBV7-6 to TRBJ2-1; TRBD2 aligns across 13 bases. Germline trimming cut 4 bases from V and 2 bases from J; bases unmatched to any gene: 11. Germline V gene data show CDR1 as SGHVS and CDR2 as FNYEAQ. The length of the CDR3 is 19 residues. CDR3 region: CASSYGVLAGGPPYNEQFF. The CDR3 DNA follows: TGTGCCAGCAGCTATGGGGTACTAGCGGGGGGGCCCCCCTACAATGAGCAGTTCTTC.

The J gene is TRBJ1-2, the V gene TRBV5-1; D not certain. V was shortened by 4 bases and J by 8 bases, with 15 bases between the two germline ends. CDR1 SGHRS and CDR2 YFSETQ come from the germline V gene. This CDR3 is 13 amino acids long. The CDR3 nucleotides read TGCGCCAGCAGCGGTTCGGAGCAACCGGGCTACACCTTC. This translates into CASSGSEQPGYTF.

This clone has only one observation. The chain uses TRBV6-6 and TRBJ2-2; 8 nucleotides line up with TRBD1. CDR3 length: 15 residues. V gave up 0 bases and J gave up 7 bases; unmatched junction bases: 4. The V gene's germline CDR1 is MNHNY and CDR2 SVGAGI (reference sequence). CDR3 nucleotide sequence: TGTGCCAGCAGTTACTCCGACAGGGGAGGCGGGGAGCTGTTTTTT. This translates into CASSYSDRGGGELFF.

The genes are TRBV25-1 and TRBJ1-1; no reliable D call. V was cut by 1 base and J by 0 bases, with 3 bases left in between. CDR1 MGHDK and CDR2 SYGVNS come from the germline V gene. The length of the CDR3 is 13 residues. The chain's CDR3 is CASSELVNTEAFF. The DNA for the CDR3 is TGTGCCAGCAGTGAATTAGTGAACACTGAAGCTTTCTTT.

This chain links TRBV6-6 with TRBJ2-2, with 8 nucleotides matching TRBD1. Germline CDR1 MNHNY, CDR2 SVGAGI (reference sequence). The CDR3 has 15 residues. J lost 3 bases, V lost 5 bases, and 5 bases had no gene match. The CDR3 loop reads CASSPPTGDTGELFF. CDR3 in DNA: TGTGCCAGCAGTCCCCCGACAGGGGACACCGGGGAGCTGTTTTTT.

V is TRBV5-1 and J is TRBJ2-3; 7 bases match TRBD1. The CDR3 sequence is 15 residues long. Germline V lookup: CDR1 SGHRS, CDR2 YFSETQ. V was pared by 5 bases and J by 1 base, with 7 bases of the junction left unmatched. The chain's CDR3 is CASRIQGERTDTQYF. In DNA, the CDR3 is TGCGCCAGCAGAATTCAGGGGGAACGCACAGATACGCAGTATTTT.

The chain joins TRBV19 to TRBJ2-3; TRBD1 agrees at 7 bases. Germline CDR1 reads LNHDA; CDR2 reads SQIVND (reference sequence). This CDR3 spans 13 amino acids. Trimming took 8 bases from V and 1 from J; bases not matched to a gene: 3. The CDR3 DNA reads as TGTGCCAGTTTCGACAGGGGCACAGATACGCAGTATTTT. This sequence encodes CASFDRGTDTQYF.

The chain recombines TRBV6-6 with TRBJ2-7, with 7 positions matching TRBD1. The CDR3 runs 14 residues. Germline CDR1 MNHNY, CDR2 SVGAGI (reference sequence). The ends lost 2 bases at V and 2 bases at J; junction bases unmatched: 3. The CDR3 sequence: CASSYEGAAYEQYF. In DNA form, the CDR3 reads TGTGCCAGCAGTTACGAGGGGGCCGCCTACGAGCAGTACTTC.

This clone was picked up one time. This chain uses TRBV6-5 with TRBJ1-1; tentatively, D is TRBD1 (6 bases). V was shortened by 7 bases and J by 11 bases, with 14 bases between the two germline ends. CDR3 length: 11 residues. The germline V gene has CDR1 MNHEY and CDR2 SVGAGI. DNA of the CDR3: TGTGCCAGCAACTGGGGGGGGGCGGCTTTCTTT. Protein product: CASNWGGAAFF.

The chain combines TRBV6-5 with TRBJ1-2; D is uncertain. V gave up 2 bases and J gave up 6 bases, with 7 bases separating them. The CDR3 has 12 residues. The germline V gene encodes CDR1 MNHEY and CDR2 SVGAGI. The CDR3 region is CASSYSGDGYTF. Written as DNA, the CDR3 is TGTGCCAGCAGTTACAGCGGGGATGGCTACACCTTC.

This rearrangement joins TRBV19 to TRBJ2-1, with 9 bases matching TRBD1. With V trimmed by 8 bases and J by 2 bases, 4 bases remained unmatched. Germline lookup yields CDR1 LNHDA and CDR2 SQIVND (reference sequence). The CDR3 totals 14 residues. The CDR3 DNA follows: TGTGCCAGTTCTACAGGGGGCGCCTACAATGAGCAGTTCTTC. It is translated as CASSTGGAYNEQFF. Combining the CDR3 with reference TRBV19 and TRBJ2-1 gives the whole variable domain DGGITQSPKYLFRKEGQNVTLSCEQNLNHDAMYWYRQDPGQGLRLIYYSQIVNDFQKGDIAEGYSVSREKKESFPLTVTSAQKNPTAFYLCASSTGGAYNEQFFGPGTRLTVL.

The chain links TRBV30 to TRBJ1-2; no clear D gene. The CDR3 sequence is 13 residues long. Germline values: CDR1 GTSNPN, CDR2 SVGIG (reference sequence). Trimming stripped 0 bases from V and 4 bases from J, with 9 bases between. As DNA, the CDR3 is TGTGCCTGGAGTGTACTGGGGAGCTATGGCTACACCTTC. It codes for CAWSVLGSYGYTF.

V is TRBV6-1 and J is TRBJ2-7; no definite D call. The V end lost 2 bases, the J end lost 0 bases, and 11 bases lay between the germline ends. The CDR3 is made up of 15 amino acids. In germline, CDR1 is MNHNS, CDR2 SASEGT. For the CDR3, the DNA is TGTGCCAGCAGTGAAAGCACAGAGAGCTCCTACGAGCAGTACTTC. Translated, it gives CASSESTESSYEQYF.

The chain has TRBV16 and TRBJ1-4; 7 bases fit TRBD1. The length of the CDR3 is 16 residues. The trim removed 5 bases at V and 6 bases at J, leaving 12 bases unmatched. CDR1 is KGHSY, CDR2 FQNENV, per germline. CDR3 sequence reads: CASSRRSGTADEKLFF. CDR3 nucleotide sequence: TGTGCCAGCAGCAGACGTTCGGGGACAGCAGATGAAAAACTGTTTTTT.

This chain joins TRBV6-5 and TRBJ1-2; no firm D call. The CDR3 runs 16 residues. V lost 2 bases to trimming and J lost 1 base, with 14 bases between them. Germline V gene lookup returns CDR1 MNHEY and CDR2 SVGAGI. This CDR3 reads CASSYQRTGGNYGYTF. The CDR3 DNA reads TGTGCCAGCAGTTACCAAAGGACCGGAGGTAACTATGGCTACACCTTC.

The chain combines TRBV10-3 with TRBJ2-3, with D unclear. Trimming shortened V by 0 bases and J by 4 bases, and 8 bases separated the two germline ends. Germline V CDR1 and CDR2: ENHRY, SYGVKD. The CDR3 has 14 residues. The CDR3 here is CAISESQVADTQYF. DNA of the CDR3: TGTGCCATCAGTGAGTCCCAGGTGGCAGATACGCAGTATTTT.

This chain connects TRBV18 to TRBJ2-7; TRBD2 matches at 10 bases. Germline V gene sequence: CDR1 KGHSH, CDR2 LQKENI. The V segment lost 3 bases and the J segment 6 bases; nucleotides outside the gene matches: 14. The CDR3 runs to 17 residues. CDR3 DNA sequence: TGTGCCAGCTCACCCCGAACCCATAGCGGGGGGCTTCCCGAGCAGTACGTC. Translating it yields CASSPRTHSGGLPEQYV.

This sequence joins TRBV5-4 and TRBJ2-5, with 11 bases that match TRBD2. CDR3 length: 17 residues. V gave up 4 bases and J gave up 5 bases; unmatched junction bases: 13. Germline V lookup: CDR1 SGHNT, CDR2 YYREEE (reference sequence). The CDR3 bases are TGTGCCAGCAGCCTCGAGGCTAGCGGGGGGAGGCAGGAGACCCAGTACTTC. Encoded protein: CASSLEASGGRQETQYF.

This rearrangement joins TRBV6-5 to TRBJ2-3; unclear D gene. V lost 0 bases and J lost 1, with 8 bases in between. This CDR3 is built from 15 residues. Germline V gives CDR1 MNHEY, CDR2 SVGAGI. The CDR3 is CASSYSRIRTDTQYF. The CDR3 nucleotides read TGTGCCAGCAGTTACTCGCGAATTCGCACAGATACGCAGTATTTT.